These 14 T cell receptor beta chains originate from one sample sequenced in a study of T-cell memory formation after mild COVID-19. One entry per CDR3 protein, called by TCRdb with MiXCR from the 5' RACE reads. The table lists fewer than 350,000 distinct CDR3 sequences, around 8% of them singletons, with about 22% in the top ten. Sequenced input: PBMCs or a T cell subset sorted from them (not recorded which). These receptors were taken from a man between 18 and 35 years old who had mild COVID-19 (a few samples of this study predate the infection). Cell type and time point are not known.

The chain links TRBV20-1 to TRBJ1-1; no clear D gene. Germline V CDR1 and CDR2: DFQATT, SNEGSKA (reference sequence). Trimming pared 0 bases from V and 10 bases from J, leaving 15 bases between. This CDR3 is 13 amino acids long. Here the CDR3 reads CSARDAASNGAFF. CDR3 in DNA: TGCAGTGCTAGAGATGCAGCCTCAAACGGAGCTTTCTTT.

The chain couples TRBV6-5 to TRBJ1-6; no clear D. Germline V gene lookup returns CDR1 MNHEY and CDR2 SVGAGI. The CDR3 is 12 residues long. V was cut by 8 bases and J by 7 bases, with 9 bases left in between. CDR3 DNA sequence: TGTGCCAGCCGTCGACGGAATTCACCCCTCCACTTT. Protein: CASRRRNSPLHF.

This clonotype has ten or more counts. The chain employs TRBV10-3 and TRBJ2-2, with TRBD1 matching over 9 bases. V lost 6 bases to trimming and J lost 6 bases; unmatched junction nucleotides: 8. In germline, CDR1 is ENHRY, CDR2 SYGVKD. This CDR3 comprises 15 residues. The CDR3 DNA reads TGTGCCATCAGGGAAAGACAGGGGGTGGCCGGGGAGCTGTTTTTT. Its protein product is CAIRERQGVAGELFF.

This clonotype has just a few counts. The chain carries TRBV4-3 and TRBJ1-3; D not certain. The germline V gene has CDR1 LGHNA and CDR2 YSLEER. Trimming took off 1 base at V and 0 bases at J, with 10 bases between the two ends. The CDR3 consists of 16 residues. In DNA, the CDR3 is TGCGCCAGCAGCCAAGTATTCGGAGTCTCTGGAAACACCATATATTTT. Its translation is CASSQVFGVSGNTIYF.

This clonotype showed up just a few times. In DNA form, the CDR3 reads TGCGCCAGCAGCCAAGATCGAACCAGCCTTTATGGCTACACCTTC. Its translation: CASSQDRTSLYGYTF. The rearrangement links TRBV4-3 to TRBJ1-2; D gene ambiguous. Germline V CDR1 and CDR2: LGHNA, YSLEER. The CDR3 has 15 amino acids. The germline V and J ends were trimmed by 0 bases and 5 bases, with 13 bases remaining between them.

This clonotype was counted many times. The chain has TRBV18 and TRBJ1-4; D is unclear. The CDR3 has 16 amino acids. Trimming cost V 5 bases and J 4 bases, with 17 bases left between them. The germline gives CDR1 KGHSH, CDR2 LQKENI. The CDR3 sequence: CASSMNGPSFNEKLFF. The CDR3 coding sequence is TGTGCCAGCTCAATGAATGGACCGAGTTTTAATGAAAAACTGTTTTTT.

The sample holds many counts of this clonotype. This chain uses TRBV3-1 with TRBJ2-3; 8 bases agree with TRBD2. Germline trimming cut 4 bases from V and 7 bases from J; bases unmatched to any gene: 10. Germline assignment: CDR1 LGHDT and CDR2 YNNKEL (reference sequence). CDR3 length: 15 residues. The DNA of the CDR3 is TGTGCCAGCAGCCTACTAGGCGGGGGGCTTCATACGCAGTATTTT. Its protein product is CASSLLGGGLHTQYF.

This clonotype showed up just once. V usage is TRBV6-5 and J usage is TRBJ2-1; D ambiguous. Germline assignment: CDR1 MNHEY and CDR2 SVGAGI. V dropped 5 bases and J dropped 9 bases, with 8 bases sitting between them. CDR3 length: 11 amino acids. CDR3 amino acids: CASSRGPEQFF. The CDR3 DNA reads as TGTGCCAGCAGTCGTGGGCCTGAGCAGTTCTTC.

This clonotype was seen a few times. For the CDR3, the DNA is TGTGCCAGCCGAAACTCTGGGGCCAACGTCCTGACTTTC. It yields the protein CASRNSGANVLTF. This chain links TRBV7-9 with TRBJ2-6, with no clear D. The CDR3 covers 13 residues. Trimming removed 8 bases at V and 0 bases at J, with 5 bases between. Germline assignment: CDR1 SEHNR and CDR2 FQNEAQ (reference sequence). Full variable domain (missing parts from reference TRBV7-9 and TRBJ2-6): DTGVSQNPRHKITKRGQNVTFRCDPISEHNRLYWYRQTLGQGPEFLTYFQNEAQLEKSRLLSDRFSAERPKGSFSTLEIQRTEQGDSAMYLCASRNSGANVLTFGAGSRLTVL.

CDR3 in DNA: TGTGCCAGCAGTGCTCTCAGGGGGATCTACGAGCAGTACTTC. The encoded protein is CASSALRGIYEQYF. The gene calls are TRBV2 and TRBJ2-7; 7 bases agree with TRBD1. This CDR3 comprises 14 residues. Trimming took 4 bases from V and 3 from J; bases not matched to a gene: 6. The germline CDR1 and CDR2 sequences are SNHLY and FYNNEI.

This clonotype was observed a few times. The chain links TRBV28 to TRBJ2-5; the D gene is possibly TRBD2 (7 bases). This CDR3 has 15 amino acids. The germline gives CDR1 MDHEN, CDR2 SYDVKM. V lost 5 bases and J lost 4, with 17 bases in between. For the CDR3, the DNA is TGTGCCAGCAGTGGTGGGGGGGCCATTTTAGAGACCCAGTACTTC. Translating gives CASSGGGAILETQYF.

The chain combines TRBV27 with TRBJ1-2, with 7 bases lining up with TRBD1. Germline CDR1 reads MNHEY; CDR2 reads SMNVEV (reference sequence). CDR3 size: 15 residues. V lost 2 bases to trimming and J lost 4 bases; unmatched junction nucleotides: 7. The CDR3 spells CASSLATGSAYGYTF. The CDR3 DNA sequence: TGTGCCAGCAGTTTAGCGACAGGGAGCGCCTATGGCTACACCTTC.

This clonotype has just a few counts. The gene calls are TRBV20-1 and TRBJ1-2; D remains ambiguous. CDR3 size: 14 residues. The germline CDR1 and CDR2 sequences are DFQATT and SNEGSKA (reference sequence). The ends were cut back, 0 bases at V and 6 bases at J, with 14 bases in the middle. The CDR3 region has the DNA TGCAGTGCTAGAGATCAGGCTCGCTGGGATGGCTACACCTTC. Its protein is CSARDQARWDGYTF.

A few counts support this clonotype. The chain links TRBV4-1 to TRBJ2-5; 9 nucleotides match TRBD2. This CDR3 is 15 amino acids long. With V trimmed by 6 bases and J by 5 bases, 10 bases remained unmatched. Germline lookup yields CDR1 MGHRA and CDR2 YSYEKL. The CDR3 nucleotides are TGCGCCAGCAGGTCGGAGGGACTAGCTGGGGAGACCCAGTACTTC. The encoded protein is CASRSEGLAGETQYF.